Sequencing of this T cell receptor (beta chain) was carried out in a study of OX40 agonist ivuxolimab in advanced cancers. Across the whole study: Ivuxolimab, which patients received intravenously every 2 weeks, was dosed at 0.01 to 10 mg/kg. Partial responses were recorded for three patients, including one with hepatocellular carcinoma and two with cutaneous melanoma. Of the participants, approximately 38% had some prior anti-PD-1, anti-PD-L1 or anti-CTLA-4 therapy, which was allowed. General observations from the study: Low normalized T-cell clonal expansion was additionally recorded for some nonresponders.

Germline V gene lookup returns CDR1 SGDLS and CDR2 YYNGEE. J was trimmed by 3 bases and V by 2 bases; bases with no gene match: 4. The length of the CDR3 is 15 residues. Some clones are missing from TCRdb's copy, which holds only in-frame ones; the method was immunoSEQ multiplex PCR. This sample carries 45,000 to 70,000 clones, roughly 90% of them seen once, and the ten largest clones take 6.9%. About this clone: Its antigen is not identified. The same CDR3 is also encoded by other DNA sequences in this sample.

The TCR originated in an adult with an advanced solid tumor such as melanoma, head and neck, liver or kidney cancer. The sample was CD4+ or CD8+ T cells sorted from blood, taken in a trial of the OX40 agonist ivuxolimab. This chain joins TRBV9 and TRBJ2-3, with 9 bases lining up with TRBD2. DNA for the CDR3: TGTGCCAGCAGCGTGGGTAGCGGGAGAACAGATACGCAGTATTTT. This codes for CASSVGSGRTDTQYF.